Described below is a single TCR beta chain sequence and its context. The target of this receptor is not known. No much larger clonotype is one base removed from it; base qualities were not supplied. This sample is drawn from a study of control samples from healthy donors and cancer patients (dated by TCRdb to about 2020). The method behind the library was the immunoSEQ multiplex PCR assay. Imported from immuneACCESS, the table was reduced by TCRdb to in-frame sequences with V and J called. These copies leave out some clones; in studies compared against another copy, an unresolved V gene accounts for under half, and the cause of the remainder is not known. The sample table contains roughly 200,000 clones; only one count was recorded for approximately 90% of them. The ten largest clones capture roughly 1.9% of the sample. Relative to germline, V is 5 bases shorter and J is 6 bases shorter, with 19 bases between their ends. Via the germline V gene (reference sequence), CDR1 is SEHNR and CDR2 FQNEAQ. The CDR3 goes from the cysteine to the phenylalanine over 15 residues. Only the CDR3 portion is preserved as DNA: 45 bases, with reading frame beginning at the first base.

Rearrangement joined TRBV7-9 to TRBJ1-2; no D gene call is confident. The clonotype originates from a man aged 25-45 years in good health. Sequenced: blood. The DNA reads TGTGCCAGCAGCCGCGAAGTAGGAGAAAAGAATGGCTACACCTTC. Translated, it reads CASSREVGEKNGYTF.